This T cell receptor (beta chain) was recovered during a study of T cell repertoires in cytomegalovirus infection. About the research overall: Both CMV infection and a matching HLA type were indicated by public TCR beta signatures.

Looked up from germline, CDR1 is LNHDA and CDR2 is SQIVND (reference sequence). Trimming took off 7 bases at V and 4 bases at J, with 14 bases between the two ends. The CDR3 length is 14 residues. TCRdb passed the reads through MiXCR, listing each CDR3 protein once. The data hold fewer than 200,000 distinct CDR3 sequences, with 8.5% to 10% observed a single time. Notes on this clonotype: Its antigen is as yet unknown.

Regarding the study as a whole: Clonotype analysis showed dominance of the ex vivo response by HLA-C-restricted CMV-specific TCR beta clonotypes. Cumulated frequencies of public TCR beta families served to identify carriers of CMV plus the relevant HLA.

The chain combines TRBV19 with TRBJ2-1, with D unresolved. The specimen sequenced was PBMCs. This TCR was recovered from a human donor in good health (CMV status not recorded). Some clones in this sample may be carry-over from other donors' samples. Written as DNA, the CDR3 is TGTGCCAGTACCCCATCCTCAGGTTACAATGAGCAGTTCTTC. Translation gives CASTPSSGYNEQFF.